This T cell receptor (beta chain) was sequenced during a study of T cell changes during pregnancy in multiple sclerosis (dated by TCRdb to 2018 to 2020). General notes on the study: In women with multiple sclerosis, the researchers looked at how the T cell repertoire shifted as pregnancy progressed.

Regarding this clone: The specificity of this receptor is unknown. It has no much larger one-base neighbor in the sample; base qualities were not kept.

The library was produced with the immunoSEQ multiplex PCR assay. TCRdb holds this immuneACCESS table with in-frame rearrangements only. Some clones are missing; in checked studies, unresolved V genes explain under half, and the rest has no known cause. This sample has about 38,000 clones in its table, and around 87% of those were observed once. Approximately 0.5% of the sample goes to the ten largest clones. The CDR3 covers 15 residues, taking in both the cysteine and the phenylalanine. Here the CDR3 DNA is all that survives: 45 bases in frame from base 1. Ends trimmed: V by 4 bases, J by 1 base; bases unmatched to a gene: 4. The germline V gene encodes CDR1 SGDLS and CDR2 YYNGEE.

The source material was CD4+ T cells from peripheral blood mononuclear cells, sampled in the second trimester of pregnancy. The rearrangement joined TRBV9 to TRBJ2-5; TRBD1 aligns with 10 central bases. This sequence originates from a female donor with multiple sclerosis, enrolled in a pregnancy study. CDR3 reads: CASSLGQGGQETQYF. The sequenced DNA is TGTGCCAGCAGCCTCGGACAGGGGGGCCAAGAGACCCAGTACTTC.